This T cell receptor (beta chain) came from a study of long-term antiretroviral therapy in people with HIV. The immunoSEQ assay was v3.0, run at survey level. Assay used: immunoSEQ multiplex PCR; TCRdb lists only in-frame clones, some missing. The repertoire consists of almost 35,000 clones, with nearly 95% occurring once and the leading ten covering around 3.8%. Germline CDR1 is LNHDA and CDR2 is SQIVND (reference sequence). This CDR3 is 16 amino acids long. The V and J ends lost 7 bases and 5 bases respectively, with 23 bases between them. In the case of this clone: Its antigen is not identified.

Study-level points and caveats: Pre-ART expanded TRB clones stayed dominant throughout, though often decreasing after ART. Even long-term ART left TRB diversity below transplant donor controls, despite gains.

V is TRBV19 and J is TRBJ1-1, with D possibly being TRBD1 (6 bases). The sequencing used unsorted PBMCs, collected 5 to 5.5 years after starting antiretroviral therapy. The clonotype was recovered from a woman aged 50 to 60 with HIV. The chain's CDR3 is CASIDTGYLEETEAFF. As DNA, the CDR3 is TGTGCCAGTATCGATACAGGGTACTTGGAGGAGACTGAAGCTTTCTTT. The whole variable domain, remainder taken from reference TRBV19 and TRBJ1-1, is DGGITQSPKYLFRKEGQNVTLSCEQNLNHDAMYWYRQDPGQGLRLIYYSQIVNDFQKGDIAEGYSVSREKKESFPLTVTSAQKNPTAFYLCASIDTGYLEETEAFFGQGTRLTVV.